The T cell receptor (beta chain) under discussion was sequenced for a study of Ad26.COV2.S vaccination and SARS-CoV-2 variants. At the level of the study: A COV1001 Ad26.COV2.S trial-arm participant provided the sample.

Sample treatment: roughly 18 received Ad26.COV2.S at low or high dose, single or two shots; about 5 received placebo; per-sample allocation not given. Sample collection was performed on day 63 after the first vaccine or placebo injection. The assay was immunoSEQ multiplex PCR, and TCRdb's table has in-frame clones only and misses some. Here the sample spans about 250,000 clones, around 85% being singletons. The CDR3 covers 12 residues. Trimming stripped 9 bases from V and 6 bases from J, with 14 bases between. Germline V gene data show CDR1 as MNHEY and CDR2 as SVGAGI. This receptor was taken from a person between 18 and 65 years old who received the Ad26.COV2.S COVID-19 vaccine or a placebo. The chain employs TRBV6-5 and TRBJ1-1, with D maybe TRBD1 (5 bases). This specimen was peripheral blood, taken in a trial of Ad26.COV2.S vaccine versus placebo. This CDR3 reads CASTKGISEAFF. In nucleotides, the CDR3 is TGTGCCAGTACTAAGGGGATCTCTGAAGCTTTCTTT.